Below are 24 T cell receptor beta chains sequenced from a single sample in a study of blood T cell repertoires in COVID-19. Method: immunoSEQ multiplex PCR; TCRdb's copy keeps in-frame clones and lacks some. The profile shows roughly 180,000 clones, roughly 84% of them singletons. The sequencing input was peripheral blood. The receptors come from a woman between 45 and 60 years old with COVID-19, enrolled during active disease.

This rearrangement joins TRBV19 to TRBJ1-5; a weak D match, TRBD1 (5 bases). CDR3 length: 18 amino acids. Germline V lookup: CDR1 LNHDA, CDR2 SQIVND (reference sequence). Trimming removed 4 bases at V and 0 bases at J, with 19 bases between. CDR3 nucleotide sequence: TGTGCCAGTAGTACGCCCCTCCAGGGATCGGATAGCAATCAGCCCCAGCATTTT. It translates to CASSTPLQGSDSNQPQHF.

V is TRBV6-5 and J is TRBJ1-1; 9 nucleotides agree with TRBD1. Germline V lookup: CDR1 MNHEY, CDR2 SVGAGI. V gave up 0 bases and J gave up 11 bases; unmatched junction bases: 4. The CDR3 runs 13 residues. The CDR3 spells CASSYSGQGRAFF. Written as DNA, the CDR3 is TGTGCCAGCAGTTACTCGGGACAGGGTAGGGCTTTCTTT.

V gene TRBV24-1 combines with J gene TRBJ2-1, with 9 bases matching TRBD1. The CDR3 covers 16 residues. J was trimmed by 9 bases and V by 4 bases; bases with no gene match: 12. CDR1 is KGHDR, CDR2 SFDVKD, per germline. The CDR3 DNA is TGTGCCACCAGTGACGCAACAGGGGGCGCAAAGGGTGAGCAGTTCTTC. This gives the protein CATSDATGGAKGEQFF.

The chain joins TRBV7-2 to TRBJ2-5; D possibly corresponds to TRBD2 (5 bases). This CDR3 region has 14 residues. From germline, CDR1 is SGHTA and CDR2 FQGNSA. V lost 5 bases and J 5 bases, leaving 15 bases between the germline ends. The CDR3 DNA is TGTGCCAGCAGCCCATCGAGGGAACTGGAGACCCAGTACTTC. It translates to CASSPSRELETQYF.

V is TRBV18 and J is TRBJ2-7; 7 positions match TRBD2. The CDR3 is 14 amino acids. Per germline, CDR1 KGHSH and CDR2 LQKENI. Germline trimming cut 3 bases from V and 2 bases from J; bases unmatched to any gene: 4. CDR3 coding DNA: TGTGCCAGCTCACCGGGAGGGCCTACCTACGAGCAGTACTTC. Its protein product is CASSPGGPTYEQYF.

The chain couples TRBV28 to TRBJ2-6; possibly TRBD2 for D (5 bases). V lost 4 bases to trimming and J lost 1 base, with 14 bases between them. CDR3 length: 17 residues. CDR1 and CDR2 (germline): MDHEN, SYDVKM. For the CDR3, the DNA is TGTGCCAGCAGTTCGCTAAGAGGGAAATCTGGGGCCAACGTCCTGACTTTC. Its protein is CASSSLRGKSGANVLTF.

The chain joins TRBV12-5 to TRBJ2-7, with TRBD2 as a possible D gene (5 bases). CDR1 is LGHNT and CDR2 is FRNRAP in the germline V gene. CDR3 size: 14 residues. V was pared by 1 base and J by 3 bases, with 10 bases between. CDR3 coding DNA: TGTGCTAGTGGTTTGGGGACTGCATACTACGAGCAGTACTTC. Its translation: CASGLGTAYYEQYF.

The V gene is TRBV29-1, the J gene TRBJ2-2; 7 bases are a match to TRBD1. V shed 4 bases, J shed 4 bases, and the junction held 6 bases outside the gene matches. Germline loops: CDR1 SQVTM, CDR2 ANQGSEA. This CDR3 comprises 14 residues. CDR3 coding DNA: TGCAGCGTTGCACAGGGGTATGGCACCGGGGAGCTGTTTTTT. Amino acids: CSVAQGYGTGELFF.

This chain joins TRBV11-2 and TRBJ2-1; 8 positions agree with TRBD2. This CDR3 contains 13 residues. CDR1 and CDR2 (germline): SGHAT, FQNNGV. V dropped 4 bases and J dropped 10; count of bases not matched to a gene: 6. CDR3 sequence: CASSSNSGGEQFF. The CDR3, as DNA: TGTGCCAGCAGCTCAAACAGCGGGGGCGAGCAGTTCTTC.

The chain recombines TRBV5-1 with TRBJ2-7; TRBD1 might be the D (6 bases). Germline V gene sequence: CDR1 SGHRS, CDR2 YFSETQ. Trimming pared 1 base from V and 5 bases from J, leaving 13 bases between. The CDR3 has 14 residues. CDR3 in DNA: TGCGCCAGCAGCTTGCTCCAGGGGCAGGACGAGCAGTACTTC. The encoded protein is CASSLLQGQDEQYF.

The CDR3 sequence is CAYSKGQGLEAFF. CDR3 sequence (DNA): TGTGCCTACAGTAAAGGACAGGGGTTGGAAGCTTTCTTT. The chain employs TRBV30 and TRBJ1-1, with 9 bases matching TRBD1. CDR1 and CDR2 from the germline V gene are GTSNPN and SVGIG (reference sequence). This CDR3 has 13 amino acids. With 7 bases clipped from V and 8 bases from J, the junction kept 11 bases outside the gene matches.

In this sample, this clone turned up once. This chain connects TRBV29-1 to TRBJ2-1; 15 bases line up with TRBD2. The V segment lost 7 bases and the J segment 4 bases; nucleotides outside the gene matches: 8. The germline V gene has CDR1 SQVTM and CDR2 ANQGSEA. The CDR3 sequence is 16 residues long. Here the CDR3 DNA reads TGCAGCGCTGAGGGGACTAGCGGGGGGATTTACAATGAGCAGTTCTTC. Its protein is CSAEGTSGGIYNEQFF.

The chain joins TRBV2 to TRBJ2-5; TRBD2 aligns across 12 bases. The CDR3 loop spans 14 amino acids. Germline lookup yields CDR1 SNHLY and CDR2 FYNNEI. J lost 4 bases, V lost 4 bases, and 1 base had no gene match. As DNA, the CDR3 is TGTGCCAGCAGTGCTAGCGGGGGGGGAGAGACCCAGTACTTC. This translates into CASSASGGGETQYF.

The chain links TRBV10-3 to TRBJ2-7, with 10 bases aligning to TRBD2. The V gene end was trimmed by 1 base and the J gene end by 2 bases; junction bases not matched to a gene: 5. Germline CDR1 is ENHRY and CDR2 is SYGVKD. CDR3 length: 16 amino acids. The CDR3 region is CAISEFASGRPYEQYF. The CDR3 coding sequence is TGTGCCATCAGTGAGTTTGCTAGCGGGAGACCCTACGAGCAGTACTTC.

V and J are TRBV30 and TRBJ1-2, with TRBD1 matching over 9 bases. Germline V gives CDR1 GTSNPN, CDR2 SVGIG (reference sequence). V trimming: 3 bases; J trimming: 3 bases; junction bases outside the gene matches: 11. There are 16 residues in the CDR3. Written as DNA, the CDR3 is TGTGCCTGGAGAGGAGCCCTGGGACAGGGCCACTATGGCTACACCTTC. It codes for CAWRGALGQGHYGYTF.

The chain links TRBV5-4 to TRBJ2-7; 8 nucleotides line up with TRBD1. V was clipped by 3 bases and J by 6 bases; unmatched bases: 8. Germline V gives CDR1 SGHNT, CDR2 YYREEE (reference sequence). This CDR3 has 14 amino acids. The CDR3 loop reads CASSSGTGLSEQYF. CDR3 sequence (DNA): TGTGCCAGCAGCTCCGGGACAGGTTTGAGCGAGCAGTACTTC.

J is TRBJ1-4 and V is TRBV6-1; 7 bases match TRBD1. CDR1 is MNHNS and CDR2 is SASEGT in the germline V gene. The V and J ends lost 1 base and 8 bases, in that order; junction bases with no gene match: 7. The CDR3 sequence is 15 residues long. This CDR3 is CASSEGQGGVEKLFF. The CDR3, as DNA: TGTGCCAGCAGTGAAGGACAGGGAGGTGTCGAAAAACTGTTTTTT.

The chain is built from TRBV7-9 and TRBJ2-3; 10 bases match TRBD1. The junction had 7 bases not matched to a gene; V was cut back by 3 bases and J by 4 bases. CDR1 SEHNR and CDR2 FQNEAQ come from the germline V gene (reference sequence). The CDR3 is made up of 16 amino acids. In DNA form, the CDR3 reads TGTGCCAGCAGCTTCCGGGACAGGGGTGGCGCAGATACGCAGTATTTT. This codes for CASSFRDRGGADTQYF.

A word on this clone: An end of the junction does not agree with germline; a read error may underlie this. V and J are TRBV7-7 and TRBJ2-5; TRBD2 matches at 7 bases. The CDR3 contains 14 residues. CDR1 SSHAT and CDR2 FNYEAQ come from the germline V gene (reference sequence). Here the CDR3 DNA reads TGTGCTAGCAGCCGGGGGGAGATTCAAGAGACCCAGTACTTC. Translating gives CASSRGEIQETQYF.

This clone was counted once. V and J are TRBV12-5 and TRBJ1-1; 9 nucleotides line up with TRBD1. Per the germline V gene, CDR1 is LGHNT and CDR2 is FRNRAP. The CDR3 has 14 residues. V shed 7 bases and J 5 bases; nucleotides not matched to a gene: 8. The CDR3 loop reads CASDPGQGYTEAFF. In nucleotides, the CDR3 is TGTGCTAGTGACCCGGGACAGGGTTATACTGAAGCTTTCTTT. The variable domain in full, with the rest retrieved from reference TRBV12-5 and TRBJ1-1, is DARVTQTPRHKVTEMGQEVTMRCQPILGHNTVFWYRQTMMQGLELLAYFRNRAPLDDSGMPKDRFSAEMPDATLATLKIQPSEPRDSAVYFCASDPGQGYTEAFFGQGTRLTVV.

J is TRBJ2-2 and V is TRBV18, with TRBD1 as a possible D gene (6 bases). This CDR3 region has 15 residues. Between the trimmed V and J ends, which lost 6 bases and 4 bases, there was a span of 15 bases. From germline, CDR1 is KGHSH and CDR2 LQKENI. The DNA of the CDR3 is TGTGCCAGCTCCGAGAGACAGGTGACCACCGGGGAGCTGTTTTTT. Translation gives CASSERQVTTGELFF.

V is TRBV4-1 and J is TRBJ2-7, with 9 bases identical to TRBD2. Germline V CDR1 and CDR2: MGHRA, YSYEKL. Trimming removed 0 bases from V and 6 bases from J; junction bases left unmatched: 6. The CDR3 totals 15 residues. The chain's CDR3 is CASSQEIAGAPEQYF. CDR3 coding DNA: TGCGCCAGCAGCCAAGAGATAGCGGGGGCCCCCGAGCAGTACTTC.

The gene calls are TRBV4-1 and TRBJ1-3; D is ambiguous. Looked up from germline, CDR1 is MGHRA and CDR2 is YSYEKL. Trimming left V 0 bases short and J 0 bases short, with 12 bases between. The CDR3 runs 17 residues. CDR3: CASSQDSRGDSGNTIYF. CDR3 nucleotide sequence: TGCGCCAGCAGCCAAGATTCTCGGGGTGACTCTGGAAACACCATATATTTT.

V and J are TRBV4-1 and TRBJ1-1, with 7 bases matching TRBD1. The germline gives CDR1 MGHRA, CDR2 YSYEKL. The CDR3 has 15 residues. Trimming removed 1 base from V and 0 bases from J; junction bases left unmatched: 2. CDR3 loop: CASSQGDSMNTEAFF. CDR3 DNA: TGCGCCAGCAGCCAAGGGGACAGCATGAACACTGAAGCTTTCTTT.